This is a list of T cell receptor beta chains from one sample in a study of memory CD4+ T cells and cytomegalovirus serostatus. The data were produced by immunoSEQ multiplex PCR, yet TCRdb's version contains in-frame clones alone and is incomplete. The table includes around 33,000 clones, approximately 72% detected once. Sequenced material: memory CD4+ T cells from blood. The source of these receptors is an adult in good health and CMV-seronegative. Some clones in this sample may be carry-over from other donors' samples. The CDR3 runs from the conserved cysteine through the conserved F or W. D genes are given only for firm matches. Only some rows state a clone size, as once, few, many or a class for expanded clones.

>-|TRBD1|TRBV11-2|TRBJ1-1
CASSPKDRESTEAFF
TGTGCCAGCAGCCCCAAGGACAGGGAATCAACTGAAGCTTTCTTT
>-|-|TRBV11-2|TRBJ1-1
CASSLDQIKAFF
TGTGCCAGCAGCTTAGATCAGATTAAAGCTTTCTTT
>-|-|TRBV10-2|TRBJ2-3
CASSEGRGKDTQYF
TGCGCCAGCAGTGAGGGACGGGGTAAAGATACGCAGTATTTT
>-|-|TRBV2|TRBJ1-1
CASSMLMNTEAFF
TGTGCCAGCAGCATGTTGATGAACACTGAAGCTTTCTTT
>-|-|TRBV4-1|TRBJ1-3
CASSQEGTRIGGNTIYF
TGCGCCAGCAGCCAAGAGGGGACACGGATCGGTGGAAACACCATATATTTT
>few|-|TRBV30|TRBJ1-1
CAWSGRLSTEAFF
TGTGCCTGGAGTGGTCGTCTTTCCACTGAAGCTTTCTTT
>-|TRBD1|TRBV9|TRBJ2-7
CASSIGQGPSYEQYF
TGTGCCAGCAGCATCGGACAGGGGCCTTCCTACGAGCAGTACTTC
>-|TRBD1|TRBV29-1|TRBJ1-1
CSGIRDRGKSEAFF
TGCAGCGGGATCCGGGACAGGGGAAAATCTGAAGCTTTCTTT
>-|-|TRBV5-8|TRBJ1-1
CASSLVVQTEAFF
TGTGCCAGCAGCTTGGTCGTTCAGACTGAAGCTTTCTTT
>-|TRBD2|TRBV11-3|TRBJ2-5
CASSRGTSGGEETQYF
TGTGCCAGCAGCCGTGGGACTAGCGGGGGGGAAGAGACCCAGTACTTC
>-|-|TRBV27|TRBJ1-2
CASSSLDYGYTF
TGTGCCAGCAGCTCCCTGGATTATGGCTACACCTTC
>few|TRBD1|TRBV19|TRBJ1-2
CASSTGTGDGYTF
TGTGCCAGTAGTACAGGGACAGGGGATGGCTACACCTTC
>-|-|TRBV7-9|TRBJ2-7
CASSPRDAPYEQYF
TGTGCCAGCAGCCCCCGGGATGCCCCTTACGAGCAGTACTTC
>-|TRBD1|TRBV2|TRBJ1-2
CASSEWDRGRVGYTF
TGTGCCAGCAGTGAATGGGACAGGGGGCGCGTTGGCTACACCTTC
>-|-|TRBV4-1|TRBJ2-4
CASSQDGLRAKNIQYF
TGCGCCAGCAGCCAAGATGGGCTGAGAGCCAAAAACATTCAGTACTTC
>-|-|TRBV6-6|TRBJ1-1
CASSTSGTGDTEAFF
TGTGCCAGCAGTACATCCGGGACTGGAGACACTGAAGCTTTCTTT
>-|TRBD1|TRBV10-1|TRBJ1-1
CASSEHGTGGDEAFF
TGCGCCAGCAGTGAGCACGGGACAGGGGGCGATGAAGCTTTCTTT
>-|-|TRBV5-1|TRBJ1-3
CASSLIPQGTGNTIYF
TGCGCCAGCAGCCTCATCCCGCAGGGGACTGGAAACACCATATATTTT
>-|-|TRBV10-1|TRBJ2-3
CASSESHRPSVGDTQYF
TGCGCCAGCAGTGAGTCGCATCGGCCTAGCGTAGGAGATACGCAGTATTTT
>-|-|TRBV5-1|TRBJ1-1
CASSLTGNMNTEAFF
TGCGCCAGCAGCTTGACGGGAAACATGAACACTGAAGCTTTCTTT
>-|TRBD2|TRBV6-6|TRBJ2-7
CASSLAGSSSYEQYF
TGTGCCAGCAGTTTAGCGGGGTCTAGCTCCTACGAGCAGTACTTC
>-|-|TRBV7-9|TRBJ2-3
CASSLRGGYTDTQYF
TGTGCCAGCAGCTTAAGGGGGGGGTACACAGATACGCAGTATTTT
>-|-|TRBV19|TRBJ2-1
CASNSYNEQFF
TGTGCCAGTAACTCCTACAATGAGCAGTTCTTC
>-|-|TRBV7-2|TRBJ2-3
CASSPLRGTDTQYF
TGTGCCAGCAGCCCCCTTCGGGGCACAGATACGCAGTATTTT
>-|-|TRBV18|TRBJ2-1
CASSPPSGRNEQFF
TGTGCCAGCTCGCCCCCGAGTGGGCGGAATGAGCAGTTCTTC
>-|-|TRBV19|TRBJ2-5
CASSRQPAEETQYF
TGTGCCAGTAGTCGGCAGCCTGCTGAGGAGACCCAGTACTTC
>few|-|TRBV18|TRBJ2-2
CASSPVTAGNTGELFF
TGTGCCAGCTCACCAGTGACAGCGGGGAACACCGGGGAGCTGTTTTTT
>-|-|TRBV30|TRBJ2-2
CAWREQGINTGELFF
TGTGCCTGGAGAGAACAGGGAATTAACACCGGGGAGCTGTTTTTT
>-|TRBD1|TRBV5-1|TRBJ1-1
CASSLKGQGASEAFF
TGCGCCAGCAGCCTAAAGGGACAGGGGGCCTCTGAAGCTTTCTTT
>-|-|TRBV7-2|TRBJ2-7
CASSLNYEQYF
TGTGCCAGCAGCCTCAACTACGAGCAGTACTTC
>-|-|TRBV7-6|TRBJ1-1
CASSFGQLSTEAFF
TGTGCCAGCAGCTTTGGGCAGCTGTCCACTGAAGCTTTCTTT
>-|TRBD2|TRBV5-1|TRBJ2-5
CASRPSGDGETQYF
TGCGCCAGCAGGCCTAGCGGGGACGGTGAGACCCAGTACTTC